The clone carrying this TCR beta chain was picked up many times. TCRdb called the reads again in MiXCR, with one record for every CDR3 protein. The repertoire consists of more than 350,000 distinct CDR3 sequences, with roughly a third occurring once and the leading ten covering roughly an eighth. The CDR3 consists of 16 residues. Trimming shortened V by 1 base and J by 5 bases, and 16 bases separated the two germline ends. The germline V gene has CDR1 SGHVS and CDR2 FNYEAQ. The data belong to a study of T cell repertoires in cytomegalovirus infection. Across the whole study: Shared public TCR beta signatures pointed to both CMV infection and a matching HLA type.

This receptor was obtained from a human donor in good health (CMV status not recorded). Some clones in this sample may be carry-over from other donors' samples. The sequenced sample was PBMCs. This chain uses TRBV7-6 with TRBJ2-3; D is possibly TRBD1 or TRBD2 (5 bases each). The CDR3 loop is CASSLVGSARGDTQYF. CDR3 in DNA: TGTGCCAGCAGCTTAGTCGGGTCAGCGAGGGGAGATACGCAGTATTTT. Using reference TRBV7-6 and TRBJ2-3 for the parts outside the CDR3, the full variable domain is GAGVSQSPRYKVTKRGQDVALRCDPISGHVSLYWYRQALGQGPEFLTYFNYEAQQDKSGLPNDRFSAERPEGSISTLTIQRTEQRDSAMYRCASSLVGSARGDTQYFGPGTRLTVL.